The 3 T cell receptor beta chains below come from one sample, sequenced in a study of monozygotic twins with inflammatory bowel disease. Reprocessing the 5' RACE reads, TCRdb reports a single entry for every CDR3 protein and omits DNA. The sample has about 380,000 distinct CDR3 sequences. Sequenced sample: blood. All receptors come from a human donor with ulcerative colitis or Crohn's disease, or a healthy co-twin of an affected twin (not recorded which).

This CDR3 is CATSDLPPGLSEQFF. The chain has TRBV24-1 and TRBJ2-1; with no DNA, the TCRdb D assignment of TRBD2 cannot be verified. CDR3 length: 15 amino acids. Germline lookup yields CDR1 KGHDR and CDR2 SFDVKD.

The chain uses TRBV20-1 and TRBJ2-7; TCRdb's assignment of TRBD2 cannot be checked, as there is no DNA. Germline V gene sequence: CDR1 DFQATT, CDR2 SNEGSKA (reference sequence). The CDR3 runs 14 residues. The CDR3 reads CSAFLAGENYEQYF.

Here the CDR3 reads CASSLGIAYYEQYF. The chain couples TRBV7-9 to TRBJ2-7. The germline V gene encodes CDR1 SEHNR and CDR2 FQNEAQ (reference sequence). The CDR3 has 14 amino acids.